This is a list of T cell receptor beta chains from one sample in a study of shared clonotypes between healthy human individuals. Method: immunoSEQ multiplex PCR; TCRdb's copy keeps in-frame clones and lacks some. This table has some 630,000 clones, around 72% appearing once. The sample comprised memory CD4+ T cells sorted from blood. The receptors were sampled from a woman in her thirties in good health. CDR3s include the opening cysteine and the closing phenylalanine or tryptophan. A D gene is named only where the DNA matches it firmly. Expanded clones are given a class, and other clones once, few, many or no size at all.

TRBJ2-3,16,NA,TRBV28,NA,CASSPIGTTSTDTQYF,TGTGCCAGCAGTCCTATAGGGACAACTAGCACAGATACGCAGTATTTT
TRBJ2-7,12,TRBD2,TRBV11-2,NA,CASSPGLVGMYF,TGTGCCAGCAGCCCAGGACTAGTCGGGATGTACTTC
TRBJ2-1,13,TRBD1,TRBV18,NA,CASSLDRVNEQFF,TGTGCCAGCTCACTTGACAGGGTAAATGAGCAGTTCTTC
TRBJ1-2,12,NA,TRBV28,once,CASSPGVGGYTF,TGTGCCAGCAGCCCAGGGGTAGGGGGCTACACCTTC
TRBJ2-7,14,TRBD1,TRBV4-1,NA,CASSQGDSEHEQYF,TGCGCCAGCAGCCAAGGGGACAGTGAACACGAGCAGTACTTC
TRBJ1-3,19,NA,TRBV19,few,CASIPGPGQGRSDGNTIYF,TGTGCCAGTATACCCGGGCCGGGGCAGGGTCGCTCGGATGGAAACACCATATATTTT
TRBJ2-1,18,TRBD2,TRBV18,NA,CASSPSYVLAGLGDEQFF,TGTGCCAGCTCACCCTCCTACGTCCTAGCGGGACTAGGCGATGAGCAGTTCTTC
TRBJ2-3,17,NA,TRBV4-1,NA,CASSQDLGTRYTDTQYF,TGCGCCAGCAGCCAAGATTTGGGCACCCGTTACACAGATACGCAGTATTTT
TRBJ1-1,13,NA,TRBV15,few,CATSRDEGRKAFF,TGTGCCACCAGCAGAGATGAGGGCAGAAAAGCTTTCTTT
TRBJ2-7,15,TRBD2,TRBV11-2,NA,CASSLATAGVHEQYF,TGTGCCAGCAGCTTAGCAACGGCGGGAGTCCACGAGCAGTACTTC
TRBJ2-2,15,NA,TRBV6-6,NA,CASSYSAANTGELFF,TGTGCCAGCAGTTACTCCGCGGCGAACACCGGGGAGCTGTTTTTT
TRBJ1-2,11,NA,TRBV28,NA,CASSLDYGYTF,TGTGCCAGCAGTTTAGACTATGGCTACACCTTC
TRBJ2-4,16,TRBD2,TRBV2,NA,CASSDRLAGGKNIQYF,TGTGCCAGCAGTGACCGACTAGCGGGAGGGAAAAACATTCAGTACTTC
TRBJ2-1,15,NA,TRBV9,NA,CASSVLGQFYNEQFF,TGTGCCAGCAGCGTATTAGGGCAATTTTACAATGAGCAGTTCTTC
TRBJ2-5,14,NA,TRBV11-2,NA,CASSLSSGAPTQYF,TGTGCCAGCAGCTTAAGTTCAGGGGCCCCCACCCAGTACTTC
TRBJ1-5,11,NA,TRBV28,NA,CASTLGAGQHF,TGTGCCAGCACCCTAGGGGCTGGTCAGCATTTT
TRBJ1-2,14,NA,TRBV5-1,NA,CASSLAGIDYGYTF,TGCGCCAGCAGCTTGGCGGGGATCGACTATGGCTACACCTTC
TRBJ2-1,13,NA,TRBV19,NA,CASSRGNWHEQFF,TGTGCCAGTAGTCGGGGGAATTGGCATGAGCAGTTCTTC
TRBJ1-4,16,TRBD1,TRBV5-1,NA,CASSAGTGGKNEKLFF,TGCGCCAGCAGCGCCGGGACAGGCGGAAAAAATGAAAAACTGTTTTTT
TRBJ2-6,15,TRBD1,TRBV7-6,once,CASRGQGTGANVLTF,TGTGCCAGCAGAGGACAGGGGACAGGGGCCAACGTCCTGACTTTC
TRBJ2-2,16,TRBD2,TRBV5-1,NA,CASSLILAANTGELFF,TGCGCCAGCAGCTTGATACTAGCGGCGAACACCGGGGAGCTGTTTTTT
TRBJ1-5,15,TRBD1,TRBV28,NA,CASSRRTGRDQPQHF,TGTGCCAGCAGTCGACGGACAGGGCGGGATCAGCCCCAGCATTTT
TRBJ2-1,14,TRBD2,TRBV5-6,NA,CASNSGSSYNEQFF,TGTGCCAGCAACAGCGGGAGCTCCTACAATGAGCAGTTCTTC
TRBJ2-3,16,TRBD2,TRBV5-1,few,CASSLGLAGVSDTQYF,TGCGCCAGCAGCCTGGGACTAGCGGGAGTCTCGGATACGCAGTATTTT
TRBJ2-3,15,NA,TRBV7-9,NA,CASSLGVAATDTQYF,TGTGCCAGCAGCTTAGGGGTAGCGGCCACAGATACGCAGTATTTT
TRBJ2-5,13,NA,TRBV5-1,NA,CASSLLWGETQYF,TGCGCCAGCAGCCTACTATGGGGGGAGACCCAGTACTTC